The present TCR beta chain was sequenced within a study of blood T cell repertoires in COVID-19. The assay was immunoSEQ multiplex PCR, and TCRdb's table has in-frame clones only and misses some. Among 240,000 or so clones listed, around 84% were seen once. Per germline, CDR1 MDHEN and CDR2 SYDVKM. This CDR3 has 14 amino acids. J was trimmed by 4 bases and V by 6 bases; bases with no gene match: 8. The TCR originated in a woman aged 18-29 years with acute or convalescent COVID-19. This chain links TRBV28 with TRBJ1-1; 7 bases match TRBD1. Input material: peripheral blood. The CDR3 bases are TGTGCCAGCAGCCCCGGGACAGTGGGCACTGAAGCTTTCTTT. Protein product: CASSPGTVGTEAFF.